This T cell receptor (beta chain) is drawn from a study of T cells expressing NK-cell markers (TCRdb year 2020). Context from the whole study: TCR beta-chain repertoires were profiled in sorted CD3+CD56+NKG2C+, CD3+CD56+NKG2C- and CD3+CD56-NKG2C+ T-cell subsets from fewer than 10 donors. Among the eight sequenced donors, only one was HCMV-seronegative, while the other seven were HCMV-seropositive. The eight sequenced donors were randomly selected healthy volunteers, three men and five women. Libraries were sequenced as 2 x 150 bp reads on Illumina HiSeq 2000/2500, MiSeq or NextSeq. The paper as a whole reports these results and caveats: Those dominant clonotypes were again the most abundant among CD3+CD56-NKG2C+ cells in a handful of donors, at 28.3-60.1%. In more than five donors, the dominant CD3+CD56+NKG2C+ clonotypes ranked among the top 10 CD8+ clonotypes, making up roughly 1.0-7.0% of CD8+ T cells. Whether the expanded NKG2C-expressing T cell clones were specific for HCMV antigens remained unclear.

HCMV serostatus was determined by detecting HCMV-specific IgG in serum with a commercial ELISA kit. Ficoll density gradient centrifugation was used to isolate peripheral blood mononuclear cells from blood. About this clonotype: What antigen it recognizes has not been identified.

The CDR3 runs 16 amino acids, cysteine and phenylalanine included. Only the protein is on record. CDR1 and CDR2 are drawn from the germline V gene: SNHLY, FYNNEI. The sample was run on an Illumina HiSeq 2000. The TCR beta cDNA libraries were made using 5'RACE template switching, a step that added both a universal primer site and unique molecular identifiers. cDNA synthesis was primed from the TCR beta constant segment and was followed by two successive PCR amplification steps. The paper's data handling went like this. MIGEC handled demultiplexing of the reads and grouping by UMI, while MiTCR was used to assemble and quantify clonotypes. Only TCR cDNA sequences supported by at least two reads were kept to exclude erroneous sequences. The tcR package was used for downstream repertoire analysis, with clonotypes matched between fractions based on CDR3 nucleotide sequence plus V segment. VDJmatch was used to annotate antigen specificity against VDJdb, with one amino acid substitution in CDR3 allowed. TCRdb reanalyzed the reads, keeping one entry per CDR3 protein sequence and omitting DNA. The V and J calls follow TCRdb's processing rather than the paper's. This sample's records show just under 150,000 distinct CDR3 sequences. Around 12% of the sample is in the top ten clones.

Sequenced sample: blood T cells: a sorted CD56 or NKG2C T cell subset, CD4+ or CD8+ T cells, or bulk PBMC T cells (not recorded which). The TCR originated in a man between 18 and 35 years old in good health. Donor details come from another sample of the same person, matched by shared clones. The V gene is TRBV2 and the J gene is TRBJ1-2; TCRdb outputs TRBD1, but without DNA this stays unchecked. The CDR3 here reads CASSEWGTEINYGYTF.